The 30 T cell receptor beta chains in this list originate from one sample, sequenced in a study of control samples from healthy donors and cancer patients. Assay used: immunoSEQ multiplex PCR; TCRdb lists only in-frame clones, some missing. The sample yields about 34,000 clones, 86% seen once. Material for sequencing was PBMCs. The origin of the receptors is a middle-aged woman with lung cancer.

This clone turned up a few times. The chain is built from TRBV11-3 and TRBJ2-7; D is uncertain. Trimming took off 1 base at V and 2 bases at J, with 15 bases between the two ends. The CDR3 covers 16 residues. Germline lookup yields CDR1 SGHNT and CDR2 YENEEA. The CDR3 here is CASSLGVWAITYEQYF. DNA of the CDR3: TGTGCCAGCAGCTTAGGGGTTTGGGCCATCACCTACGAGCAGTACTTC.

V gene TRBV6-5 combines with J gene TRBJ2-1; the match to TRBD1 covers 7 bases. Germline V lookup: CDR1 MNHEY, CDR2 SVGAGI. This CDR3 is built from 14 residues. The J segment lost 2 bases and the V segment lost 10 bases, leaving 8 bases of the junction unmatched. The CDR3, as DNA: TGTGCCATAGACCGGGACAGAGCCTACAATGAGCAGTTCTTC. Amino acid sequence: CAIDRDRAYNEQFF.

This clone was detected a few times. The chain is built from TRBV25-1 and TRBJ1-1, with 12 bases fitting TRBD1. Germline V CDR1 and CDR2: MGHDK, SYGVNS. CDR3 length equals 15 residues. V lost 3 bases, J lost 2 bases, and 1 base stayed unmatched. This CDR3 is CASSDGTGGNTEAFF. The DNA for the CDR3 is TGTGCCAGCAGTGACGGGACAGGGGGCAACACTGAAGCTTTCTTT. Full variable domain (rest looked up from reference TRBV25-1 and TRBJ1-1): EADIYQTPRYLVIGTGKKITLECSQTMGHDKMYWYQQDPGMELHLIHYSYGVNSTEKGDLSSESTVSRIRTEHFPLTLESARPSHTSQYLCASSDGTGGNTEAFFGQGTRLTVV.

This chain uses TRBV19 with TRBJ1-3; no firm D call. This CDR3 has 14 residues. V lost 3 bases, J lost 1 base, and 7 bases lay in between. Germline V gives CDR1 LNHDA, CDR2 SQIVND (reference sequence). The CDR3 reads CASSMVASGNTIYF. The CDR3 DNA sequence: TGTGCCAGTAGTATGGTAGCATCTGGAAACACCATATATTTT.

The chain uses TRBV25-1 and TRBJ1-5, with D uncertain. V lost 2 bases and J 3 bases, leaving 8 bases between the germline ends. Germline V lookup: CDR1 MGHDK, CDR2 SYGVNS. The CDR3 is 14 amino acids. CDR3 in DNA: TGTGCCAGCAGTGAAATGGCAGTCAATCAGCCCCAGCATTTT. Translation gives CASSEMAVNQPQHF. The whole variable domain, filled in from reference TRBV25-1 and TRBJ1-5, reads EADIYQTPRYLVIGTGKKITLECSQTMGHDKMYWYQQDPGMELHLIHYSYGVNSTEKGDLSSESTVSRIRTEHFPLTLESARPSHTSQYLCASSEMAVNQPQHFGDGTRLSIL.

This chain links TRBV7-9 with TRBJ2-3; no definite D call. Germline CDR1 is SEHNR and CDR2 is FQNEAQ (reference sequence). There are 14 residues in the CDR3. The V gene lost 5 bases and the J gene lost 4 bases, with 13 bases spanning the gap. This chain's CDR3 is CASSQEAGPDTQYF. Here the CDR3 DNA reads TGTGCCAGCAGCCAAGAGGCAGGTCCAGATACGCAGTATTTT.

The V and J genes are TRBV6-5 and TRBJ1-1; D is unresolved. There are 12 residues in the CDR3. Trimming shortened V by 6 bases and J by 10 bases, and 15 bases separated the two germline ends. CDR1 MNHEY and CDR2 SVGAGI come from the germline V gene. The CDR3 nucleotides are TGTGCCAGCAGCCTTGACTGGGCAGGAGCTTTCTTT. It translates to CASSLDWAGAFF.

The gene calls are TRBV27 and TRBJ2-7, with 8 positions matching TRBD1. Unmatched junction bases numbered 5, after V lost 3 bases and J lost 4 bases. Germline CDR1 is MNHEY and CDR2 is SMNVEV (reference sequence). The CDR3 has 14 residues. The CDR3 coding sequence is TGTGCCAGCAGTTTCGACAGGGGTGGTTACGAGCAGTACTTC. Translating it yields CASSFDRGGYEQYF.

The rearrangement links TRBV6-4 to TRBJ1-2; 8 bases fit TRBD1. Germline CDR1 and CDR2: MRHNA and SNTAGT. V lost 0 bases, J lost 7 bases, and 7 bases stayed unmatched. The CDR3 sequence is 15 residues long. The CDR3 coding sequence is TGTGCCAGCAGTGACTCGGCAGGGGGCGGTGGTGGCTACACCTTC. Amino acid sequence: CASSDSAGGGGGYTF.

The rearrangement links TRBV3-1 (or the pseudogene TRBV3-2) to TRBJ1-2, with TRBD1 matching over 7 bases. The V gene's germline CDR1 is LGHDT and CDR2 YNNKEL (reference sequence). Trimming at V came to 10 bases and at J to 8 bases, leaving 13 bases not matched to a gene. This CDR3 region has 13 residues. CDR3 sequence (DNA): TGTGCCACTAACGACAGGGAAGGTCGGGGCTACACCTTC. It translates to CATNDREGRGYTF.

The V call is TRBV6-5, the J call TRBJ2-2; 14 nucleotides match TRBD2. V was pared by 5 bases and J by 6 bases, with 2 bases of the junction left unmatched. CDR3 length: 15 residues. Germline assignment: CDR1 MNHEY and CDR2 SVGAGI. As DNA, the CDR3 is TGTGCCAGCAGTAGGACTAGCGGGGGGCCCGGGGAGCTGTTTTTT. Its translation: CASSRTSGGPGELFF.

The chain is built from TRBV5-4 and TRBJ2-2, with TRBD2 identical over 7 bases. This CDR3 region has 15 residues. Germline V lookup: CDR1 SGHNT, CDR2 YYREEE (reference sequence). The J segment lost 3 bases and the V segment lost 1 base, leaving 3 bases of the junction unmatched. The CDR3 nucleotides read TGTGCCAGCAGCTTGTATAGCGGGCACACCGGGGAGCTGTTTTTT. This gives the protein CASSLYSGHTGELFF.

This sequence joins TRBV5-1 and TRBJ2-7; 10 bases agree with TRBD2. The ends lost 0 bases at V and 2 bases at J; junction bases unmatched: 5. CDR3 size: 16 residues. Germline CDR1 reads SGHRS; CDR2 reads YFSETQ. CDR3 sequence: CASSLVLAGVTYEQYF. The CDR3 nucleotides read TGCGCCAGCAGCTTGGTTCTAGCGGGGGTGACCTACGAGCAGTACTTC. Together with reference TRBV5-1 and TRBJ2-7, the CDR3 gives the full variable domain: KAGVTQTPRYLIKTRGQQVTLSCSPISGHRSVSWYQQTPGQGLQFLFEYFSETQRNKGNFPGRFSGRQFSNSRSEMNVSTLELGDSALYLCASSLVLAGVTYEQYFGPGTRLTVT.

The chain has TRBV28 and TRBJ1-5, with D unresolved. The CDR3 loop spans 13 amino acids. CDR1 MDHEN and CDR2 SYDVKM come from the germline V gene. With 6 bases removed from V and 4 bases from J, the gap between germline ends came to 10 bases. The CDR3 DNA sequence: TGTGCCAGCAGAACAGACCGAAATCAGCCCCAGCATTTT. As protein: CASRTDRNQPQHF. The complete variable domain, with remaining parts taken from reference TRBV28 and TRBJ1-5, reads DVKVTQSSRYLVKRTGEKVFLECVQDMDHENMFWYRQDPGLGLRLIYFSYDVKMKEKGDIPEGYSVSREKKERFSLILESASTNQTSMYLCASRTDRNQPQHFGDGTRLSIL.

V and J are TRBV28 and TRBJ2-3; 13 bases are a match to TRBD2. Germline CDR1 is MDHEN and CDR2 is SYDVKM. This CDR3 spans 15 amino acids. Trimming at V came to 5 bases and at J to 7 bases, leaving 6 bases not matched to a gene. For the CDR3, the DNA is TGTGCCAGCAGTGCCCAGACTAGCGGGGGGAATACGCAGTATTTT. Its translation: CASSAQTSGGNTQYF.

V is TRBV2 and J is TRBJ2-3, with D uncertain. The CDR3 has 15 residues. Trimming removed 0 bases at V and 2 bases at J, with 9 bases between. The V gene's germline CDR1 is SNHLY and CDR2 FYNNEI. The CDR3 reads CASSEALGLTDTQYF. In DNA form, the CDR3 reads TGTGCCAGCAGTGAAGCGCTCGGGCTCACAGATACGCAGTATTTT.

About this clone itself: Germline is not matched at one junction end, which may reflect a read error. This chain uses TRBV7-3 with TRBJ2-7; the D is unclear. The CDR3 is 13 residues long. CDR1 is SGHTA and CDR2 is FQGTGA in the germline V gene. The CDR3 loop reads CASSYRGDTLKNF. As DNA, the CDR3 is TGTGCCAGCAGCTACCGAGGTGACACCCTGAAGAACTTC.

Here the CDR3 reads CASRPPGGAYNEQFF. The CDR3, as DNA: TGTGCCAGCAGACCGCCGGGGGGCGCATACAATGAGCAGTTCTTC. This chain links TRBV2 with TRBJ2-1, with D perhaps TRBD2 (7 bases). The germline V gene has CDR1 SNHLY and CDR2 FYNNEI. The CDR3 runs 15 residues. Trimming cost V 6 bases and J 4 bases, with 16 bases left between them. Looking up the rest from reference TRBV2 and TRBJ2-1 gives the full variable domain: EPEVTQTPSHQVTQMGQEVILRCVPISNHLYFYWYRQILGQKVEFLVSFYNNEISEKSEIFDDQFSVERPDGSNFTLKIRSTKLEDSAMYFCASRPPGGAYNEQFFGPGTRLTVL.

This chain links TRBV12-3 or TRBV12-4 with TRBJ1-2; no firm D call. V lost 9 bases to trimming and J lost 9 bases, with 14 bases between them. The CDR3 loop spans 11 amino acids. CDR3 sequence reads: CASGDELSYTF. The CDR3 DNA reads TGTGCCAGTGGGGATGAGTTAAGCTACACCTTC.

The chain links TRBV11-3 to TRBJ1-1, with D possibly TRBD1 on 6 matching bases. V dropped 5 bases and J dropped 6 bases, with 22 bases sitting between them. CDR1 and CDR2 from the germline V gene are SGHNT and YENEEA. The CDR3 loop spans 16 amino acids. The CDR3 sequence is CASSPLRDTTPAEAFF. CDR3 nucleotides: TGTGCCAGCAGCCCACTCCGGGACACGACCCCAGCTGAAGCTTTCTTT.

Here the CDR3 DNA reads TGTGCCAGCTCACCAGAGGCTAGCGGGCAAGAGACCCAGTACTTC. Translating it yields CASSPEASGQETQYF. The chain joins TRBV18 to TRBJ2-5; 8 nucleotides agree with TRBD2. Germline CDR1 is KGHSH and CDR2 is LQKENI. Unmatched junction bases numbered 4, after V lost 2 bases and J lost 2 bases. The CDR3 sequence is 15 residues long.

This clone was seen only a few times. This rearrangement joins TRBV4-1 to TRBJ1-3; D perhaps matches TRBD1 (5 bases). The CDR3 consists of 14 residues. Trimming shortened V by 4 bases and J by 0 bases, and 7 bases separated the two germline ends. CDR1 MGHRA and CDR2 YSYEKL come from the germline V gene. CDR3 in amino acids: CASSPQVSGNTIYF. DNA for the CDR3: TGCGCCAGCAGCCCACAGGTCTCTGGAAACACCATATATTTT.

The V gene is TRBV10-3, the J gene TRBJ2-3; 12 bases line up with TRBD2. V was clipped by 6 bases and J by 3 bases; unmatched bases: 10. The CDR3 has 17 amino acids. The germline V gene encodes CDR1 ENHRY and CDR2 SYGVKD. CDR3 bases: TGTGCCATCAGCGACCCTAGCGGGGGGGCCGGGACAGATACGCAGTATTTT. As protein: CAISDPSGGAGTDTQYF.

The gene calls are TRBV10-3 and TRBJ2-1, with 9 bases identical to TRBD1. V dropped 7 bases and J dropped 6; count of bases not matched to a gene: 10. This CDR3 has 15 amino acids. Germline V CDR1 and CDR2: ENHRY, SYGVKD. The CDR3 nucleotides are TGTGCCATCACGAGTCGTATGGACAGGGGCAATGAGCAGTTCTTC. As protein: CAITSRMDRGNEQFF.

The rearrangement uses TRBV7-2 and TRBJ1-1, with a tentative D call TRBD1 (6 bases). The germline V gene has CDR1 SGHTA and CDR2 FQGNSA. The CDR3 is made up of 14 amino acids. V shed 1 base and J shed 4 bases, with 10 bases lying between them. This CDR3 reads CASSLVQGITEAFF. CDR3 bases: TGTGCCAGCAGCTTAGTACAGGGTATCACTGAAGCTTTCTTT.

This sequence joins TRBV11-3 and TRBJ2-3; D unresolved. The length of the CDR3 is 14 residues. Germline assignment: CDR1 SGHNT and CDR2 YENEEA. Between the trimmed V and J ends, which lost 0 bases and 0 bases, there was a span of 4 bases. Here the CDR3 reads CASSLEASTDTQYF. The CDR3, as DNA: TGTGCCAGCAGCTTAGAGGCCAGCACAGATACGCAGTATTTT.

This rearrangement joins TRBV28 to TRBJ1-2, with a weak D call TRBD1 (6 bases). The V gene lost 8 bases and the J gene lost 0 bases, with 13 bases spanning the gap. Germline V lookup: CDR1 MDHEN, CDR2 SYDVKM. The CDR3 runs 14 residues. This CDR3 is CASESAGANYGYTF. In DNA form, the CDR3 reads TGTGCCAGCGAAAGTGCAGGGGCTAACTATGGCTACACCTTC.

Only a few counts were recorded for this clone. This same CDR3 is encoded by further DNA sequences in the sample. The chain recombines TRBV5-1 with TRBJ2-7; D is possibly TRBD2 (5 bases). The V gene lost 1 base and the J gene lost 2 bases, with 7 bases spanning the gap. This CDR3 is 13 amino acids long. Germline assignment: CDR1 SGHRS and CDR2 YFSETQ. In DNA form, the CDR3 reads TGCGCCAGCAGCTTGCGAGGGACCTACGAGCAGTACTTC. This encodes CASSLRGTYEQYF.

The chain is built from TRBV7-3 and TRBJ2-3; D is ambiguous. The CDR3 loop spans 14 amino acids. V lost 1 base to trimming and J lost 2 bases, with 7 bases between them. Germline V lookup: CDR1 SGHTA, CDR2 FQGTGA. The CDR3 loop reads CASSLNAATDTQYF. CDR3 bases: TGTGCCAGCAGCTTAAACGCGGCCACAGATACGCAGTATTTT.

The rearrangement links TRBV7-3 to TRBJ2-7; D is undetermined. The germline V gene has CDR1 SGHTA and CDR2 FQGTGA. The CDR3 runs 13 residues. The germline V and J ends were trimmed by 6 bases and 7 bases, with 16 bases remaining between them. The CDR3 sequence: CASSTAGREEQYF. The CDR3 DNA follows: TGTGCCAGCAGTACAGCCGGGCGAGAAGAGCAGTACTTC.